This record looks at one T cell receptor (beta chain) sequence and its context. What it recognizes is unknown. Unique molecular identifiers were built into the TCRbeta library. TCRdb redid the calling of the PCR reads with MiXCR, one entry per CDR3 protein. The sample has nearly 350,000 distinct CDR3 sequences; roughly 16% are singletons. This entry belongs to a study of T-cell reconstitution after alpha-beta-depleted transplantation in children. Study results and limitations: There were reportedly several hundred expanded graft clones from which alpha-beta T cells came about two months after transplant.

CDR3 length equals 15 residues. Trimming took 7 bases from V and 5 from J; bases not matched to a gene: 11. Germline V gives CDR1 MNHEY, CDR2 SVGEGT. The receptor's source is a male patient between 2 and 15 years old who had a stem cell transplant for acute lymphoblastic leukemia, so the T cells may come from the graft donor. The chain is built from TRBV6-2 or TRBV6-3 and TRBJ2-7, with 10 bases matching TRBD2. The source material was PBMCs, mostly from graft donor cells, sampled 360 days after TCRalphabeta/CD19-depleted stem cell transplant. CDR3 protein: CASTSGSLPPNEQYF. The CDR3 DNA sequence: TGTGCCAGCACTAGCGGGAGTCTTCCTCCGAACGAGCAGTACTTC.